This is a list of T cell receptor beta chains from one sample in a study of control samples from healthy donors and cancer patients. Here immunoSEQ multiplex PCR was the method, and the copy in TCRdb shows in-frame clones only, minus some. This sample has roughly 80,000 clones, with around 90% found just once. Specimen: PBMCs. The receptors here all came from a woman aged 55-69 years with head and neck cancer. CDR3s include the opening cysteine and the closing phenylalanine or tryptophan. D genes are given only for firm matches. Some rows have no size entry. The others give once, few or many, or a class for an expanded clone.

size,J,V,D,CDR3,DNA
NA,TRBJ1-1,TRBV20-1,NA,CSGPGNTEAFF,TGCAGTGGACCAGGGAACACTGAAGCTTTCTTT
NA,TRBJ2-7,TRBV18,NA,CASSQSSYEQYF,TGTGCCAGCTCTCAAAGCTCCTACGAGCAGTACTTC
NA,TRBJ2-2,TRBV19,NA,CASKYETGNTGELFF,TGTGCCTCTAAGTATGAGACAGGGAACACCGGGGAGCTGTTTTTT
NA,TRBJ2-3,TRBV5-1,NA,CASSLDPSDTQYF,TGCGCCAGCAGCTTGGACCCGTCAGATACGCAGTATTTT
once,TRBJ2-3,TRBV7-2,NA,CASSLPRETQYF,TGTGCCAGCAGCTTACCGCGGGAAACGCAGTATTTT
NA,TRBJ2-1,TRBV5-4,NA,CASSVGPQGVGNEQFF,TGTGCCAGCAGCGTGGGGCCACAGGGTGTTGGCAATGAGCAGTTCTTC
NA,TRBJ2-7,TRBV7-9,NA,CASSLQGWEQYF,TGTGCCAGCAGCTTACAGGGATGGGAGCAGTACTTC
NA,TRBJ2-5,TRBV4-2,NA,CASSRRHSGVETQYF,TGTGCCAGCAGCCGACGACACTCGGGAGTGGAGACCCAGTACTTC
NA,TRBJ1-6,TRBV10-3,TRBD1,CAIRTGDNSPLHF,TGTGCCATCAGGACAGGGGATAATTCACCCCTCCACTTT
NA,TRBJ2-5,TRBV3-1/TRBV3-2,NA,CASSQGHETQYF,TGTGCCAGCAGCCAAGGCCACGAGACCCAGTACTTC
NA,TRBJ2-7,TRBV5-4,NA,CASSSKQGTYEQYF,TGTGCCAGCAGCTCAAAACAGGGAACCTACGAGCAGTACTTC
NA,TRBJ1-5,TRBV19,NA,CASSIGSRRSNQPQHF,TGTGCCAGTAGTATAGGGAGTAGGCGTAGCAATCAGCCCCAGCATTTT
NA,TRBJ2-7,TRBV7-6,TRBD2,CASSSASGTTYEQYF,TGTGCCAGCAGCTCCGCTAGCGGAACCACCTACGAGCAGTACTTC
NA,TRBJ1-1,TRBV7-8,NA,CASSLEGGYTEAFF,TGTGCCAGCAGCTTAGAGGGCGGCTACACTGAAGCTTTCTTT
NA,TRBJ1-4,TRBV29-1,NA,CSVAPSGEEKLFF,TGCAGCGTTGCTCCCTCAGGGGAGGAAAAACTGTTTTTT
NA,TRBJ1-1,TRBV27,NA,CASHRGGGYMNTEAFF,TGTGCCAGCCACCGGGGCGGGGGCTACATGAACACTGAAGCTTTCTTT
once,TRBJ2-7,TRBV6-1,NA,CASSEVEGDYEQYF,TGTGCCAGCAGTGAAGTCGAGGGAGACTACGAGCAGTACTTC
NA,TRBJ1-2,TRBV18,TRBD1,CASSPTGQGGMLGYTF,TGTGCCAGCTCACCAACGGGACAGGGTGGAATGCTTGGCTACACCTTC
NA,TRBJ2-1,TRBV5-1,TRBD1,CASSLDRGRDEQFF,TGCGCCAGCAGCTTGGACAGGGGGCGGGATGAGCAGTTCTTC
NA,TRBJ2-4,TRBV6-5,NA,CASSYSITLAKNIQYF,TGTGCCAGCAGTTACTCGATAACCTTAGCCAAAAACATTCAGTACTTC
NA,TRBJ2-5,TRBV3-1/TRBV3-2,NA,CASSQPQETQYF,TGTGCCAGCAGCCAGCCCCAAGAGACCCAGTACTTC
few,TRBJ2-3,TRBV2,NA,CASSEARRTDTQYF,TGTGCCAGCAGTGAAGCTAGGCGCACAGATACGCAGTATTTT
NA,TRBJ1-4,TRBV10-3,TRBD1,CAISEHTSPGQNEKLFF,TGTGCCATCAGTGAGCATACTAGTCCGGGACAGAATGAAAAACTGTTTTTT
NA,TRBJ1-6,TRBV6-6,NA,CASSPLVLNSPLHF,TGTGCCAGCAGTCCCCTAGTCCTTAATTCACCCCTCCACTTT
NA,TRBJ2-7,TRBV24-1,NA,CATSDGGSYEQYF,TGTGCCACCAGTGATGGGGGCTCCTACGAGCAGTACTTC
NA,TRBJ1-2,TRBV29-1,NA,CSVEGERNGYTF,TGCAGCGTTGAAGGGGAAAGGAATGGCTACACCTTC
few,TRBJ2-7,TRBV14,NA,CASSQSYEQYF,TGTGCCAGCAGCCAAAGCTACGAGCAGTACTTC
NA,TRBJ2-7,TRBV5-1,TRBD2,CASSTGTSGYEQYF,TGCGCCAGCAGCACCGGGACTAGCGGATACGAGCAGTACTTC
NA,TRBJ2-1,TRBV27,NA,CASSSSGYNEQFF,TGTGCCAGCAGTTCCTCGGGGTACAATGAGCAGTTCTTC
NA,TRBJ2-1,TRBV7-3,TRBD2,CASSPTSAPFGEQFF,TGTGCCAGCAGCCCGACTAGCGCCCCTTTTGGTGAGCAGTTCTTC
NA,TRBJ2-3,TRBV29-1,TRBD2,CSGMREGLQADTQYF,TGCAGCGGAATGCGGGAGGGCCTTCAGGCAGATACGCAGTATTTT
NA,TRBJ1-4,TRBV3-1/TRBV3-2,TRBD1,CASSPILRTGGREKLFF,TGTGCCAGCAGCCCGATCCTTCGCACAGGGGGAAGGGAAAAACTGTTTTTT
NA,TRBJ1-1,TRBV29-1,NA,CSVVSGGNTEAFF,TGCAGCGTTGTCAGTGGGGGGAACACTGAAGCTTTCTTT
NA,TRBJ2-7,TRBV9,NA,CASSGGVSSYEQYF,TGTGCCAGCAGCGGCGGGGTCAGCTCCTACGAGCAGTACTTC
NA,TRBJ2-3,TRBV12-1,NA,CASSFVVEKRDALTQYF,TGTGCCAGCAGCTTTGTGGTCGAGAAGCGGGACGCTTTAACGCAGTATTTT
NA,TRBJ1-2,TRBV28,NA,CASSWGSYGYTF,TGTGCCAGCAGTTGGGGAAGCTATGGCTACACCTTC
once,TRBJ2-7,TRBV2,NA,CASSEGSGARGYF,TGTGCCAGCAGTGAAGGATCGGGCGCGCGGGGATACTTC
once,TRBJ1-1,TRBV5-1,NA,CASSSNTGTNTEAFF,TGCGCCAGCAGCTCTAATACAGGTACGAACACTGAAGCTTTCTTT
NA,TRBJ1-6,TRBV7-8,NA,CASSLVPWGAQNSPLHF,TGTGCCAGCAGCTTAGTCCCGTGGGGGGCTCAAAATTCACCCCTCCACTTT
NA,TRBJ2-5,TRBV7-7,TRBD2,CASSTSGQETQYF,TGTGCTAGCAGCACTAGCGGCCAAGAGACCCAGTACTTC
NA,TRBJ2-7,TRBV6-5,TRBD1,CASSYGQGDYEQYF,TGTGCCAGCAGTTACGGACAGGGAGACTACGAGCAGTACTTC
NA,TRBJ2-6,TRBV3-1/TRBV3-2,NA,CASSQERRTSGANVLTF,TGTGCCAGCAGCCAAGAACGGAGAACCTCTGGGGCCAACGTCCTGACTTTC
few,TRBJ2-5,TRBV15,TRBD2,CATSRGLAGETQYF,TGTGCCACCAGCAGAGGACTAGCGGGAGAGACCCAGTACTTC
NA,TRBJ2-7,TRBV18,TRBD2,CASSPQRDGSYEQYF,TGTGCCAGCTCACCTCAGCGGGATGGGTCCTACGAGCAGTACTTC
NA,TRBJ2-3,TRBV5-4,TRBD2,CASSSGWASGADTQYF,TGTGCCAGCAGCTCCGGATGGGCTAGCGGTGCAGATACGCAGTATTTT
NA,TRBJ1-1,TRBV5-4,TRBD1,CASSTTGGRNTEAFF,TGTGCCAGCAGCACAACAGGGGGCAGGAACACTGAAGCTTTCTTT
once,TRBJ2-5,TRBV5-1,TRBD2,CASSHRDYHQETQYF,TGCGCCAGCAGCCACCGGGACTACCACCAAGAGACCCAGTACTTC
NA,TRBJ2-1,TRBV2,NA,CASSEIKTPQGWEQFF,TGTGCCAGCAGTGAAATTAAGACTCCCCAGGGGTGGGAGCAGTTCTTC
NA,TRBJ2-6,TRBV6-2/TRBV6-3,NA,CASTPSWVGGAGANVLTF,TGTGCCAGCACCCCTAGCTGGGTGGGGGGTGCTGGGGCCAACGTCCTGACTTTC
NA,TRBJ2-1,TRBV28,TRBD2,CASSSRDWSGGYNEQFF,TGTGCCAGCAGTTCTCGGGATTGGAGCGGGGGTTACAATGAGCAGTTCTTC
NA,TRBJ1-5,TRBV12-5,NA,CASGLWGANNQPQHF,TGTGCTAGTGGGCTGTGGGGGGCAAACAATCAGCCCCAGCATTTT
NA,TRBJ1-1,TRBV6-1,NA,CASSDGAGVIYTEAFF,TGTGCCAGCAGTGACGGGGCCGGGGTAATATACACTGAAGCTTTCTTT
NA,TRBJ2-7,TRBV5-8,TRBD1,CASSFFRGSGYEQYF,TGTGCCAGCAGCTTTTTCAGGGGGTCGGGATACGAGCAGTACTTC
once,TRBJ2-1,TRBV27,NA,CASSLSKLSHHQFF,TGTGCCAGCAGTTTATCGAAGCTTAGCCACCACCAGTTCTTC
NA,TRBJ1-5,TRBV10-1,NA,CASSDGSSNQPQHF,TGCGCCAGCAGTGACGGATCAAGCAATCAGCCCCAGCATTTT